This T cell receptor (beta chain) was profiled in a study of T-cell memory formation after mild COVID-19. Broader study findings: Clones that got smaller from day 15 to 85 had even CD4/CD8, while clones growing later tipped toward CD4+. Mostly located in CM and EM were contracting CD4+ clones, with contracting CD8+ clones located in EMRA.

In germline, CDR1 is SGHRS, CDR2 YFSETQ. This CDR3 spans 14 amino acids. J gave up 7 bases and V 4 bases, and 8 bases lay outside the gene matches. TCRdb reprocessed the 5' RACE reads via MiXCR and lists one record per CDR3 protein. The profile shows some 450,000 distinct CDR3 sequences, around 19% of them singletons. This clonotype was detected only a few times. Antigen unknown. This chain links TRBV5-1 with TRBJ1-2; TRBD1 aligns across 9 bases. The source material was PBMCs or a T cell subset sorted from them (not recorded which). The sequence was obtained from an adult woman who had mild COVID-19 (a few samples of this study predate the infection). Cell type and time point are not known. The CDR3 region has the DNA TGCGCCAGCAGCCCAGGACAGGGGAGTGCTGGCTACACCTTC. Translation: CASSPGQGSAGYTF.